Sequencing of this TCR beta chain was carried out in a study of response to subunit inactivated influenza vaccine. This clonotype was detected a few times. Its antigen is not known. TCRdb independently ran MiXCR on the RT-PCR reads; one entry per CDR3 protein. This sample has some 500,000 distinct CDR3 sequences; approximately 12% occur once, and the top ten carry about an eighth. J was trimmed by 6 bases and V by 4 bases; bases with no gene match: 12. Germline assignment: CDR1 MNHEY and CDR2 SVGEGT. This CDR3 is 15 amino acids long. The study, taken as a whole, reports: A suggestion made by the authors is that each seasonal influenza vaccination recruits few new T cells.

The source is a man in his fifties or sixties who received an inactivated influenza vaccine. The chain employs TRBV6-2 or TRBV6-3 and TRBJ2-7, with 7 bases aligning to TRBD2. The specimen was PBMCs from blood, collected about 40 days after vaccination. The CDR3 nucleotides read TGTGCCAGCAGTTCCCCGGTGCGACTAGCACGCGAGCAGTACTTC. This codes for CASSSPVRLAREQYF.